Listed here are 6 T cell receptor beta chains from one sample, sequenced in a study of regulatory T cells in long-lasting Graves disease (dated by TCRdb to about 2021). The time point label corresponds to: newly diagnosed GD, antithyroid drugs for less than 3 months. RNA was extracted from PBMCs in TRIzol for both TCR sequencing and RNA sequencing. Library preparation was by multiplex PCR. The sample was run on an Illumina HiSeq 4000. To build TCR beta libraries, CDR3 regions were amplified by Arm-PCR using iRepertoire HTBI primers. In-frame beta chains were kept once TCRdb had trimmed the public reads at Q25 with fastp and called clones with MiXCR. Entries are consolidated by CDR3 protein sequence, retaining the most common genes and DNA. The sample profile shows a few hundred thousand distinct CDR3 sequences; approximately 15% of them were found once. Roughly 29% of the sample comes from the top ten.

The sample also formed part of further work on T cells in Graves' hyperthyroidism and ophthalmopathy.

Material: peripheral blood mononuclear cells (PBMCs), obtained at new diagnosis, from a patient treated with antithyroid drugs. These receptors all stem from a man in his forties with Graves disease. Donor details come from another sample of the same person, matched by shared clones.

This clonotype was observed at least ten times. This chain links TRBV18 with TRBJ2-7; unclear D gene. CDR1 is KGHSH, CDR2 LQKENI, per germline. Trimming pared 8 bases from V and 2 bases from J, leaving 13 bases between. The CDR3 length is 13 residues. For the CDR3, the DNA is TGTGCCAGCAGCCCCGACATAACCTACGAGCAGTACTTC. Encoded protein: CASSPDITYEQYF.

This clonotype was seen at least ten times. The chain joins TRBV12-5 to TRBJ2-5; 9 bases are a match to TRBD1. The ends lost 4 bases at V and 4 bases at J; junction bases unmatched: 4. Germline assignment: CDR1 LGHNT and CDR2 FRNRAP. The CDR3 runs 14 residues. The DNA for the CDR3 is TGTGCTAGTGGTTCGGGACAGGGAAGAGAGACCCAGTACTTC. Residues: CASGSGQGRETQYF.

As for this clonotype: This may come from a read error, since a much larger clone is one base off. DNA for the CDR3: TGTGCCAGCAGTCCCGGGACAGGGAACCGACAAGCTCTCTTT. Its translation: CASSPGTGNRQALF. V is TRBV12-3 or TRBV12-4 and J is TRBJ1-1; 9 nucleotides match TRBD1. The CDR3 length is 14 residues.

V gene TRBV2 combines with J gene TRBJ2-1; 9 nucleotides agree with TRBD1. CDR3 length: 15 amino acids. The junction had 8 bases not matched to a gene; V was cut back by 6 bases and J by 5 bases. Germline V CDR1 and CDR2: SNHLY, FYNNEI. CDR3 bases: TGTGCCAGCAGCCCTCGGGACAGGGCTCACAATGAGCAGTTCTTC. This gives the protein CASSPRDRAHNEQFF.

This clonotype has only a few counts. The chain employs TRBV5-5 and TRBJ2-6; D not resolved. Trimming stripped 2 bases from V and 10 bases from J, with 13 bases between. The CDR3 has 14 residues. Germline lookup yields CDR1 SGHKS and CDR2 YYEKEE (reference sequence). CDR3 sequence (DNA): TGTGCCAGCAGCTTTAGATCATCAATAAACGTCCTGACTTTC. It codes for CASSFRSSINVLTF.

This clonotype came up many times. J is TRBJ2-1 and V is TRBV20-1; TRBD2 agrees at 11 bases. The CDR3 loop spans 14 amino acids. The germline gives CDR1 DFQATT, CDR2 SNEGSKA (reference sequence). V lost 3 bases, J lost 8 bases, and 6 bases stayed unmatched. CDR3 nucleotide sequence: TGCAGTGCTAGTTTTCTAGCGGGGGGTGATGAGCAGTTCTTC. Amino acids: CSASFLAGGDEQFF.